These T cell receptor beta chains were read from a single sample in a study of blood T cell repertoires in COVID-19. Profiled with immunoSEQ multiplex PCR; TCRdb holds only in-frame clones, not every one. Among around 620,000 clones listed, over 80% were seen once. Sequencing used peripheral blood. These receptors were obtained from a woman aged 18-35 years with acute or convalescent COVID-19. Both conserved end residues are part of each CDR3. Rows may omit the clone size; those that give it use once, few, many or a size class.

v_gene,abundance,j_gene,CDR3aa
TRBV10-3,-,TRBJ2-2,CAISALGLAGGKNTGELFF
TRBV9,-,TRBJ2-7,CASSGTGGPYEQYF
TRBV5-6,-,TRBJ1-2,CASSLPTDRVGYTF
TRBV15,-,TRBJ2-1,CATSWFGLADYNEQFF
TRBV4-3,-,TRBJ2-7,CASSRGPNGAYEQYF
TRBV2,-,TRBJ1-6,CASSVRQGALSSYNSPLHF
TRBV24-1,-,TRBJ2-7,CATSASDYEQYF
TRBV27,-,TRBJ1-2,CASKPATTANYGYTF
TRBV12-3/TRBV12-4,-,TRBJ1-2,CASSAMGAYGYTF
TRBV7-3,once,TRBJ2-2,CASSLASGGPNTGELFF
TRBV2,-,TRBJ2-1,CASWDMAVPFDEQFF
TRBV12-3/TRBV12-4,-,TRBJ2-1,CASRDSAYNEQFF
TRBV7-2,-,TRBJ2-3,CASSLQVTDTQYF
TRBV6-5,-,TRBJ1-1,CASSYSTLDEAFF
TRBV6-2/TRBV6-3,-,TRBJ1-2,CASSYSTEDRDYGYTF
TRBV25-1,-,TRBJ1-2,CASSESGRGISGYTF
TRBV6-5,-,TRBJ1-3,CASGIGQGGGNTIYF
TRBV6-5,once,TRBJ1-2,CASSKTGLGNYGYTF
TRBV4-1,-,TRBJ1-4,CASSQHGTGDEKLFF
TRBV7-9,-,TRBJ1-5,CASSQTGAGSNQPQHF
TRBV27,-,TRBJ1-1,CASSLAKGALTEAFF
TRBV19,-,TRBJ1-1,CASKQTGENTEAFF
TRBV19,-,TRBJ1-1,CASSITGLAEAFF
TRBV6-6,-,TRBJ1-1,CASSYRGAGTEAFF
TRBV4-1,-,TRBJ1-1,CASSQGDRVNTEAFF
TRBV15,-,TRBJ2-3,CATSRDRRGGTDTQYF
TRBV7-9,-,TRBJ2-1,CASSLGEGTGRQFF
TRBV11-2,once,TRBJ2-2,CASSLYRGSNAGELFF